Listed below are T cell receptor beta chains from one sample, sequenced in a study of blood T cell repertoires in COVID-19. The method was immunoSEQ multiplex PCR; TCRdb's version includes in-frame clones alone and lacks a portion of them. The sample shows a few hundred thousand clones, around nine tenths of them seen only once. Sequenced: PBMCs or T cells enriched from blood (not recorded which). The receptor source for this set is a woman between 40 and 55 years old who had recovered from COVID-19. Both conserved end residues are part of each CDR3. Part of the rows lack a size; the others show once, few, many or a class for expanded clones.

size | V | CDR3
NA | TRBV7-9 | CASSPRGGEKLFF
few | TRBV19 | CASSPGAYEQYF
NA | TRBV15 | CATSREDRRLGKLFF
NA | TRBV13 | CASSFDSFNQPQHF
NA | TRBV11-2 | CASSSQGMAQETQYF
once | TRBV5-6 | CASTAIGGASYEQYF
NA | TRBV11-2 | CASSAYRGPFLTEAFF
NA | TRBV30 | CAWSVGGSRQEQYF
NA | TRBV27 | CASSLTQGGRNSPLHF
NA | TRBV27 | CASSPRSGGFTGELFF
NA | TRBV11-1 | CASSDRTSYEQYF
NA | TRBV6-5 | CASSYLQSGDGVFF
once | TRBV4-3 | CASSQDWEGDTEAFF
NA | TRBV3-1/TRBV3-2 | CASSPSGRGVFYGEQFF
NA | TRBV18 | CASSPGTGNTEAFF
NA | TRBV9 | CASSPYSEPNTEAFF
NA | TRBV7-3 | CASSLRQVGNTEAFF
NA | TRBV3-1/TRBV3-2 | CASSAPRDSNTGELFF
NA | TRBV4-3 | CASSLTGANYGYTF
NA | TRBV4-3 | CASRLGQGATEAFF
NA | TRBV7-3 | CASSLNHGFSGIPDTQYF
NA | TRBV19 | CASSPTGYSNQPQHF
NA | TRBV6-2/TRBV6-3 | CASSPTGDYGYTF
NA | TRBV9 | CASSVGGGRGETQYF
once | TRBV2 | CASSEQGQPAEAFF
NA | TRBV2 | CASSEWTGAGEKLFF
NA | TRBV5-1 | CASSQGAPGNTIYF